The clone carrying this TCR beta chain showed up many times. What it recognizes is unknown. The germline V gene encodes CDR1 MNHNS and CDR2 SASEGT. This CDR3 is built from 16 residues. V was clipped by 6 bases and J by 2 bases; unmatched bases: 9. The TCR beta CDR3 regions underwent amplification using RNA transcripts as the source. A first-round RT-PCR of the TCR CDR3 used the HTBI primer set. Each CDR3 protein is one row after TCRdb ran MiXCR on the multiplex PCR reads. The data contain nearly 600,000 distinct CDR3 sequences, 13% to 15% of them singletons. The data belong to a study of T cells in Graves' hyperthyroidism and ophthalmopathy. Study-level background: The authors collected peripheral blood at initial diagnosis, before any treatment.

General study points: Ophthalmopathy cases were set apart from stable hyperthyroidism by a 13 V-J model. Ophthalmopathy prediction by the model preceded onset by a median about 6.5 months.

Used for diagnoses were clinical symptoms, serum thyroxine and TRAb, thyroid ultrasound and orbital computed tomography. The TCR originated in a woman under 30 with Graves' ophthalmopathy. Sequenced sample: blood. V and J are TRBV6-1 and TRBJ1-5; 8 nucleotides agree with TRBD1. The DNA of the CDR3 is TGTGCCAGCAGCAGACTTACAGGGGGAGGCAATCAGCCCCAGCATTTT. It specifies CASSRLTGGGNQPQHF.